A selection of T cell receptor beta chains follows, all from one sample in a study of shared clonotypes between healthy human individuals. Clones were sequenced by immunoSEQ multiplex PCR, and TCRdb holds only the in-frame ones, with some missing. This table holds 2 million to 2.5 million clones, 80% to 95% found once. The source material was naive CD4+ T cells from PBMCs. Receptors were obtained from a man between 18 and 29 years old in good health. Some clones in this sample may be carry-over from other donors' samples. The CDR3 runs from the conserved cysteine through the conserved F or W. The D gene is left open where the match is weak. Not every row has a clone size; where given, it reads once, few, many or a size class.

j_call v_call clone_size d_call cdr3_aa cdr3_nt
TRBJ1-4 TRBV5-1 - TRBD1 CASSLGGTANEKLFF TGCGCCAGCAGCTTGGGTGGGACAGCAAATGAAAAACTGTTTTTT
TRBJ2-7 TRBV5-4 - TRBD1 CASSLGRQGAVEQYF TGTGCCAGCAGCTTGGGGCGGCAGGGGGCTGTCGAGCAGTACTTC
TRBJ1-4 TRBV28 - - CASTLGRGGDEKLFF TGTGCCAGCACCCTCGGTCGGGGGGGGGATGAAAAACTGTTTTTT
TRBJ2-3 TRBV5-6 - - CASILKDTQYF TGTGCCAGCATTCTTAAAGATACGCAGTATTTT
TRBJ2-5 TRBV12-5 - - CASAGGGETQYF TGTGCTAGTGCCGGAGGAGGGGAGACCCAGTACTTC
TRBJ1-5 TRBV6-5 few - CASSYSIGQPQHF TGTGCCAGCAGTTACTCGATTGGACAGCCCCAGCATTTT
TRBJ2-7 TRBV18 - - CASSPPGYEQYF TGTGCCAGCTCACCCCCCGGCTACGAGCAGTACTTC
TRBJ2-5 TRBV27 - - CASRGEETQYF TGTGCCAGCAGGGGGGAAGAGACCCAGTACTTC
TRBJ2-1 TRBV28 - - CASSTPLVGGNEQFF TGTGCCAGCAGTACCCCCCTAGTCGGGGGCAATGAGCAGTTCTTC
TRBJ2-3 TRBV5-1 - - CASSSDSTDTQYF TGCGCCAGCAGCTCGGACAGCACAGATACGCAGTATTTT
TRBJ1-3 TRBV2 - TRBD1 CASSPDRVGNTIYF TGTGCCAGCAGTCCGGACAGGGTTGGAAACACCATATATTTT
TRBJ2-1 TRBV29-1 - TRBD1 CSVEPDRAYNEQFF TGCAGCGTTGAACCAGACAGGGCATACAATGAGCAGTTCTTC
TRBJ2-1 TRBV28 - TRBD2 CASSLRPSGSHEQFF TGTGCCAGCAGTTTAAGGCCTAGCGGAAGCCATGAGCAGTTCTTC